A selection of T cell receptor beta chains follows, all from one sample in a study of shared clonotypes between healthy human individuals. Using immunoSEQ multiplex PCR, the repertoire was profiled, and TCRdb retains in-frame clones only, with some absent. The table includes around 2.5 million clones, approximately 93% detected once. Sequenced sample: naive CD4+ T cells from PBMCs. The origin of the receptors is a man aged 18 to 30 in good health. Some clones in this sample may be carry-over from other donors' samples. Both conserved end residues are part of each CDR3. Fields, in order: D gene, clone size, J gene, V gene, CDR3 protein, CDR3 DNA. D genes are given only for firm matches. Only some rows state a clone size, as once, few, many or a class for expanded clones.

D gene: .; clone size: .; J gene: TRBJ2-7; V gene: TRBV18; CDR3 protein: CASSPDGGRRNEQYF; CDR3 DNA: TGTGCCAGCTCACCGGATGGGGGGAGGAGGAACGAGCAGTACTTC
D gene: .; clone size: .; J gene: TRBJ2-3; V gene: TRBV30; CDR3 protein: CAWSVRYTQYF; CDR3 DNA: TGTGCCTGGAGTGTTCGGTATACGCAGTATTTT
D gene: .; clone size: .; J gene: TRBJ1-2; V gene: TRBV7-8; CDR3 protein: CASSPRRHGYTF; CDR3 DNA: TGTGCCAGCAGCCCCCGAAGGCATGGCTACACCTTC
D gene: TRBD2; clone size: .; J gene: TRBJ2-1; V gene: TRBV28; CDR3 protein: CASNEGAGGPNEQFF; CDR3 DNA: TGTGCCAGCAACGAAGGCGCGGGAGGGCCGAATGAGCAGTTCTTC
D gene: TRBD1; clone size: .; J gene: TRBJ2-5; V gene: TRBV5-1; CDR3 protein: CASSPVPGTGFRETQYF; CDR3 DNA: TGCGCCAGCAGCCCAGTTCCCGGGACAGGATTTAGAGAGACCCAGTACTTC
D gene: .; clone size: .; J gene: TRBJ2-5; V gene: TRBV9; CDR3 protein: CASSVGAAQETQYF; CDR3 DNA: TGTGCCAGCAGCGTAGGAGCAGCCCAAGAGACCCAGTACTTC
D gene: .; clone size: .; J gene: TRBJ1-4; V gene: TRBV4-1; CDR3 protein: CASSSLEGEKLFF; CDR3 DNA: TGCGCCAGCAGCTCGCTGGAGGGCGAAAAACTGTTTTTT
D gene: TRBD2; clone size: .; J gene: TRBJ2-3; V gene: TRBV28; CDR3 protein: CASRLRRSGSGTDTQYF; CDR3 DNA: TGTGCCAGCAGGCTTAGGCGGAGCGGGAGCGGGACAGATACGCAGTATTTT
D gene: .; clone size: .; J gene: TRBJ1-1; V gene: TRBV7-2; CDR3 protein: CASSLESVMNTEAFF; CDR3 DNA: TGTGCCAGCAGCTTAGAAAGCGTTATGAACACTGAAGCTTTCTTT
D gene: .; clone size: .; J gene: TRBJ2-7; V gene: TRBV29-1; CDR3 protein: CSVEVGPFTYEQYF; CDR3 DNA: TGCAGCGTTGAAGTGGGGCCCTTCACCTACGAGCAGTACTTC
D gene: .; clone size: .; J gene: TRBJ2-1; V gene: TRBV9; CDR3 protein: CASSVTGDNEQFF; CDR3 DNA: TGTGCCAGCAGCGTTACAGGAGATAATGAGCAGTTCTTC
D gene: .; clone size: .; J gene: TRBJ2-5; V gene: TRBV28; CDR3 protein: CASSLGIRGRPETQYF; CDR3 DNA: TGTGCCAGCAGTTTAGGTATTCGGGGTAGACCGGAGACCCAGTACTTC
D gene: TRBD1; clone size: .; J gene: TRBJ1-2; V gene: TRBV29-1; CDR3 protein: CSVAPGTADYGYTF; CDR3 DNA: TGCAGCGTTGCTCCCGGGACAGCCGACTATGGCTACACCTTC
D gene: .; clone size: .; J gene: TRBJ2-1; V gene: TRBV28; CDR3 protein: CASSFEKNSYNEQFF; CDR3 DNA: TGTGCCAGCAGTTTCGAGAAAAACTCCTACAATGAGCAGTTCTTC
D gene: TRBD1; clone size: .; J gene: TRBJ2-1; V gene: TRBV18; CDR3 protein: CASSPGAPSTGDEQFF; CDR3 DNA: TGTGCCAGCTCACCGGGTGCACCCTCGACAGGGGATGAGCAGTTCTTC
D gene: TRBD2; clone size: .; J gene: TRBJ2-5; V gene: TRBV29-1; CDR3 protein: CSVGTSGQETQYF; CDR3 DNA: TGCAGCGTTGGGACTAGCGGACAAGAGACCCAGTACTTC
D gene: .; clone size: .; J gene: TRBJ2-3; V gene: TRBV18; CDR3 protein: CASSPRQGGYVTDTQYF; CDR3 DNA: TGTGCCAGCTCACCCCGACAGGGAGGTTATGTAACAGATACGCAGTATTTT
D gene: TRBD2; clone size: .; J gene: TRBJ2-5; V gene: TRBV5-1; CDR3 protein: CASSPRAGDETQYF; CDR3 DNA: TGCGCCAGCAGCCCCCGCGCGGGGGATGAGACCCAGTACTTC
D gene: TRBD1; clone size: .; J gene: TRBJ1-5; V gene: TRBV6-1; CDR3 protein: CASSVGTDNNQPQHF; CDR3 DNA: TGTGCCAGCAGTGTGGGGACAGATAACAATCAGCCCCAGCATTTT
D gene: .; clone size: .; J gene: TRBJ2-2; V gene: TRBV9; CDR3 protein: CASSVPGTNTGELFF; CDR3 DNA: TGTGCCAGCAGCGTCCCAGGGACGAACACCGGGGAGCTGTTTTTT
D gene: .; clone size: .; J gene: TRBJ2-1; V gene: TRBV19; CDR3 protein: CASRGGTDPFNEQFF; CDR3 DNA: TGTGCCAGTAGAGGGGGGACAGACCCCTTCAATGAGCAGTTCTTC
D gene: TRBD2; clone size: .; J gene: TRBJ2-1; V gene: TRBV5-1; CDR3 protein: CASSLEGLAGWNEQFF; CDR3 DNA: TGCGCCAGCAGCTTGGAGGGACTAGCGGGGTGGAATGAGCAGTTCTTC
D gene: .; clone size: .; J gene: TRBJ2-7; V gene: TRBV18; CDR3 protein: CASSPLDSAYEQYF; CDR3 DNA: TGTGCCAGCTCACCACTGGACAGTGCCTACGAGCAGTACTTC
D gene: .; clone size: once; J gene: TRBJ2-5; V gene: TRBV14; CDR3 protein: CASSQGLGTQYF; CDR3 DNA: TGTGCCAGCAGCCAAGGGTTAGGGACCCAGTACTTC
D gene: TRBD1; clone size: .; J gene: TRBJ2-5; V gene: TRBV18; CDR3 protein: CASSRGTGGQETQYF; CDR3 DNA: TGTGCCAGCTCACGAGGGACAGGGGGACAAGAGACCCAGTACTTC
D gene: .; clone size: .; J gene: TRBJ2-7; V gene: TRBV27; CDR3 protein: CASSPSVSYEQYF; CDR3 DNA: TGTGCCAGCAGTCCCTCCGTGTCCTACGAGCAGTACTTC
D gene: .; clone size: .; J gene: TRBJ2-5; V gene: TRBV5-6; CDR3 protein: CASSLVVGGPQETQYF; CDR3 DNA: TGTGCCAGCAGCTTGGTCGTCGGCGGACCCCAAGAGACCCAGTACTTC
D gene: .; clone size: .; J gene: TRBJ1-5; V gene: TRBV15; CDR3 protein: CATSRDGQGSQPQHF; CDR3 DNA: TGTGCCACCAGCAGAGATGGGCAGGGTAGCCAGCCCCAGCATTTT
D gene: .; clone size: .; J gene: TRBJ2-5; V gene: TRBV5-1; CDR3 protein: CASCPAPQETQYF; CDR3 DNA: TGCGCCAGCTGTCCGGCGCCCCAAGAGACCCAGTACTTC
D gene: .; clone size: .; J gene: TRBJ1-3; V gene: TRBV9; CDR3 protein: CASSGTEGYLGNTIYF; CDR3 DNA: TGTGCCAGCAGCGGAACCGAGGGGTATTTGGGAAACACCATATATTTT
D gene: TRBD2; clone size: .; J gene: TRBJ2-2; V gene: TRBV28; CDR3 protein: CANGGSRDTGELFF; CDR3 DNA: TGTGCCAACGGGGGGAGTAGGGACACCGGGGAGCTGTTTTTT
D gene: .; clone size: .; J gene: TRBJ1-1; V gene: TRBV6-6; CDR3 protein: CASSYATTAGGTEAFF; CDR3 DNA: TGTGCCAGCAGTTATGCGACCACCGCGGGGGGGACTGAAGCTTTCTTT
D gene: TRBD2; clone size: .; J gene: TRBJ2-1; V gene: TRBV30; CDR3 protein: CAWRPGGSLQFF; CDR3 DNA: TGTGCCTGGAGACCCGGGGGGAGTCTGCAGTTCTTC
D gene: TRBD1; clone size: .; J gene: TRBJ1-1; V gene: TRBV9; CDR3 protein: CASSGQGGAFF; CDR3 DNA: TGTGCCAGCAGCGGACAGGGGGGAGCTTTCTTT
D gene: .; clone size: .; J gene: TRBJ1-4; V gene: TRBV11-2; CDR3 protein: CASSVGGANEKLFF; CDR3 DNA: TGTGCCAGCAGCGTGGGGGGCGCTAATGAAAAACTGTTTTTT
D gene: .; clone size: .; J gene: TRBJ1-4; V gene: TRBV21-1; CDR3 protein: CASSEVEEKLFF; CDR3 DNA: TGTGCCAGCAGCGAGGTAGAGGAAAAACTGTTTTTT
D gene: TRBD1; clone size: .; J gene: TRBJ1-4; V gene: TRBV5-1; CDR3 protein: CASSGGTGSNEKLFF; CDR3 DNA: TGCGCCAGCAGCGGTGGGACAGGGTCAAATGAAAAACTGTTTTTT
D gene: .; clone size: .; J gene: TRBJ2-3; V gene: TRBV28; CDR3 protein: CASSLGPQRTDTQYF; CDR3 DNA: TGTGCCAGCAGTTTAGGGCCGCAAAGGACAGATACGCAGTATTTT
D gene: TRBD2; clone size: .; J gene: TRBJ2-5; V gene: TRBV18; CDR3 protein: CASSPVTSGRETQYF; CDR3 DNA: TGTGCCAGCTCACCAGTGACTAGCGGGAGGGAGACCCAGTACTTC
D gene: .; clone size: .; J gene: TRBJ2-7; V gene: TRBV5-1; CDR3 protein: CASSYETGDYEQYF; CDR3 DNA: TGCGCCAGCAGCTACGAGACAGGAGACTACGAGCAGTACTTC
D gene: .; clone size: .; J gene: TRBJ2-1; V gene: TRBV5-6; CDR3 protein: CASSWSARGSGEQFF; CDR3 DNA: TGTGCCAGCAGCTGGTCCGCCCGTGGAAGTGGTGAGCAGTTCTTC
D gene: .; clone size: .; J gene: TRBJ1-1; V gene: TRBV28; CDR3 protein: CASPPSVGARTEAFF; CDR3 DNA: TGTGCCAGCCCCCCATCGGTAGGGGCGCGGACTGAAGCTTTCTTT
D gene: .; clone size: .; J gene: TRBJ2-7; V gene: TRBV6-5; CDR3 protein: CASSYNSGWGYEQYF; CDR3 DNA: TGTGCCAGCAGTTATAATTCGGGGTGGGGTTACGAGCAGTACTTC
D gene: .; clone size: .; J gene: TRBJ2-7; V gene: TRBV10-3; CDR3 protein: CAITAGDHYEQYF; CDR3 DNA: TGTGCCATCACGGCCGGGGATCACTACGAGCAGTACTTC
D gene: TRBD2; clone size: .; J gene: TRBJ2-1; V gene: TRBV5-1; CDR3 protein: CASSVLAGVSYNEQFF; CDR3 DNA: TGCGCCAGCAGCGTTCTAGCGGGAGTCTCCTACAATGAGCAGTTCTTC
D gene: .; clone size: .; J gene: TRBJ1-1; V gene: TRBV19; CDR3 protein: CASSPWDRNTEAFF; CDR3 DNA: TGTGCCAGTAGTCCGTGGGACCGCAACACTGAAGCTTTCTTT
D gene: TRBD2; clone size: once; J gene: TRBJ2-3; V gene: TRBV9; CDR3 protein: CASSVYGSGGHSTDTQYF; CDR3 DNA: TGTGCCAGCAGCGTTTATGGTAGCGGGGGGCATAGCACAGATACGCAGTATTTT
D gene: .; clone size: .; J gene: TRBJ1-4; V gene: TRBV18; CDR3 protein: CASSPTLGANEKLFF; CDR3 DNA: TGTGCCAGCTCACCCACCCTCGGGGCTAATGAAAAACTGTTTTTT
D gene: .; clone size: .; J gene: TRBJ1-2; V gene: TRBV6-5; CDR3 protein: CASSYMLGLGGYTF; CDR3 DNA: TGTGCCAGCAGTTATATGTTGGGGCTAGGTGGCTACACCTTC
D gene: .; clone size: .; J gene: TRBJ1-5; V gene: TRBV6-6; CDR3 protein: CASTPLTGPNQPQHF; CDR3 DNA: TGTGCCAGCACCCCTCTTACGGGGCCGAATCAGCCCCAGCATTTT
D gene: .; clone size: .; J gene: TRBJ2-7; V gene: TRBV5-1; CDR3 protein: CASSVAGREYF; CDR3 DNA: TGCGCCAGCAGCGTGGCCGGGAGAGAGTACTTC
D gene: .; clone size: .; J gene: TRBJ2-2; V gene: TRBV10-2; CDR3 protein: CASSGQAFASGELFF; CDR3 DNA: TGCGCCAGCAGTGGGCAGGCTTTTGCATCCGGGGAGCTGTTTTTT
D gene: .; clone size: .; J gene: TRBJ1-2; V gene: TRBV9; CDR3 protein: CASSVGQGTYGYTF; CDR3 DNA: TGTGCCAGCAGCGTAGGTCAGGGGACCTATGGCTACACCTTC
D gene: .; clone size: .; J gene: TRBJ1-1; V gene: TRBV2; CDR3 protein: CASSEGGVRGNTEAFF; CDR3 DNA: TGTGCCAGCAGTGAAGGAGGGGTCAGGGGGAACACTGAAGCTTTCTTT
D gene: .; clone size: .; J gene: TRBJ1-4; V gene: TRBV4-1; CDR3 protein: CASSQNTGRLNEKLFF; CDR3 DNA: TGCGCCAGCAGTCAGAATACCGGGAGATTGAATGAAAAACTGTTTTTT
D gene: .; clone size: once; J gene: TRBJ1-1; V gene: TRBV29-1; CDR3 protein: CSVRENTEAFF; CDR3 DNA: TGCAGCGTTCGGGAGAACACTGAAGCTTTCTTT
D gene: TRBD1; clone size: .; J gene: TRBJ1-5; V gene: TRBV7-9; CDR3 protein: CASSVTGGNQPQHF; CDR3 DNA: TGTGCCAGCAGCGTAACAGGGGGCAATCAGCCCCAGCATTTT
D gene: .; clone size: .; J gene: TRBJ2-6; V gene: TRBV19; CDR3 protein: CASSTRRTNHEVLTF; CDR3 DNA: TGTGCCAGTAGTACCAGGAGAACGAATCACGAGGTCCTGACTTTC
D gene: .; clone size: .; J gene: TRBJ1-2; V gene: TRBV5-1; CDR3 protein: CASSLASDGYTF; CDR3 DNA: TGCGCCAGCAGCTTGGCTTCGGACGGCTACACCTTC
D gene: TRBD2; clone size: .; J gene: TRBJ2-2; V gene: TRBV18; CDR3 protein: CASSPPRTSGIGELFF; CDR3 DNA: TGTGCCAGCTCACCACCCCGGACTAGCGGGATCGGGGAGCTGTTTTTT